This TCR beta chain was documented in a study of blood T cell repertoires in COVID-19 (dated by TCRdb to about 2020). The study in broad terms: Samples covering the acute and convalescent phases of COVID-19 were provided by collaborators in the United States, Italy and Spain. The prospective study material was composed of cDNA or gDNA derived from T cells, B-cell-depleted T cells, or PBMCs. Subjects who had been exposed to COVID-19, were actively infected with it, or had recovered from it provided the deeply sampled blood TCRbeta repertoires that made up the dataset. The repertoires were made available in a free public database intended to serve as a resource for research on the immune response to SARS-CoV-2. The samples were drawn from two sources: the first 160 participants of the ongoing ImmuneRACE study, and 1,000 to 1,500 subjects contributed by 6 global collaborators. Sample metadata almost always included a de-identified subject ID, COVID-19 status, age in years and sex. Where HLA class I and class II types were available, the types were taken from metadata supplied by the sample provider, not from assay-based typing.

With respect to this clone: The antigen it recognizes is unknown. No qualities accompany the bases; no much larger clone lies one base away.

Collaborating institutions collected whole blood in K2EDTA tubes following their own protocols. For TCRbeta analysis, collaborators shipped samples as frozen whole blood, isolated PBMCs, or DNA extracted from either of those sample types. General study outcomes and caveats: The quantity of clinical and demographic metadata differed by source and by participant and was supplied without curation.

TCRbeta CDR3 regions were amplified from genomic DNA by means of the immunoSEQ Assay, a bias-controlled multiplex PCR. The paper's processing steps were these. The number of nucleated cells in each sample was estimated by amplification of reference gene primers within the assay. To quantify the absolute abundance of each unique TCRbeta CDR3 rearrangement, sequence reads were collapsed and filtered. For each sample, productive Simpson clonality was calculated as the square root of Simpson's diversity index over productive rearrangements. Drawn from immuneACCESS, this table holds only the in-frame rearrangements with V and J called that TCRdb kept. Clones are partly lost; checked studies trace under half to an unresolved V gene and leave the rest unexplained. V, J and clone size are those of that table, while D and trimming were read from the DNA. Counted in this sample were about 250,000 clones; approximately 85% of them appeared once. The ten largest clones capture about 4.8% of the sample.

CDR1 MRHNA and CDR2 SNTAGT are derived from the germline V gene. The CDR3 goes from the cysteine to the phenylalanine over 18 residues. The DNA shown is the 54-base CDR3, in frame from base 1. The germline ends are 16 bases apart after V is trimmed by 1 base and J by 0 bases. This sequence was found in a woman in her seventies with acute or convalescent COVID-19. The sample comprised peripheral blood. This sequence uses TRBV6-4 and TRBJ1-5; the best D guess is TRBD1, with 6 bases matching. This receptor carries the CDR3 CASSDYPNRAYSNQPQHF. The DNA sequence is as follows: TGTGCCAGCAGTGACTACCCGAACAGGGCCTATAGCAATCAGCCCCAGCATTTT.